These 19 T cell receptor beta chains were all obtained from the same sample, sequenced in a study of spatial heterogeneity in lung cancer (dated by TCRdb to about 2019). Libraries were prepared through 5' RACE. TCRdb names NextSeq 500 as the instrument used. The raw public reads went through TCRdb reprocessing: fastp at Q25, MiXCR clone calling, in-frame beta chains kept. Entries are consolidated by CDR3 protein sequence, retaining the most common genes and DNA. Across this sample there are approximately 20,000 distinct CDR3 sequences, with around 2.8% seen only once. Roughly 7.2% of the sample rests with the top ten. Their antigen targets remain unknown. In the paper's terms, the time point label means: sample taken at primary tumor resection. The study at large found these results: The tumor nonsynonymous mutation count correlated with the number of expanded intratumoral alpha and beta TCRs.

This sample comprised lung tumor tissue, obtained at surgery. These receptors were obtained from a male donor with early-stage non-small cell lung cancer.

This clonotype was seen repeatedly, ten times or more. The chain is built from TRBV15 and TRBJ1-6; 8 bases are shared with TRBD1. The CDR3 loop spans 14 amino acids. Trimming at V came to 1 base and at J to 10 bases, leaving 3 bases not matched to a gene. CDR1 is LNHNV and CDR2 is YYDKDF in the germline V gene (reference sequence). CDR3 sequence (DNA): TGTGCCACCAGCAGAGTACAGGGGGAATCACCCCTCCACTTT. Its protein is CATSRVQGESPLHF.

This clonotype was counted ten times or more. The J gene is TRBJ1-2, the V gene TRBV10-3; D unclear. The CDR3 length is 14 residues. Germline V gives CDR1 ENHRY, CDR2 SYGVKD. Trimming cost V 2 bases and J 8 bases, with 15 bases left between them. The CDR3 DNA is TGTGCCATCAGTGAGACTGGGTCCGGGTCCGGCTACACCTTC. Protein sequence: CAISETGSGSGYTF.

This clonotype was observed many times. CDR3 residues: CAPRRRRAPDTQYF. The CDR3, as DNA: TGTGCCCCTCGACGCAGAAGGGCCCCAGATACGCAGTATTTT. The V call is TRBV24-1, the J call TRBJ2-3; D is unresolved. The CDR3 totals 14 residues. Trimming removed 12 bases at V and 4 bases at J, with 19 bases between. Per the germline V gene, CDR1 is KGHDR and CDR2 is SFDVKD.

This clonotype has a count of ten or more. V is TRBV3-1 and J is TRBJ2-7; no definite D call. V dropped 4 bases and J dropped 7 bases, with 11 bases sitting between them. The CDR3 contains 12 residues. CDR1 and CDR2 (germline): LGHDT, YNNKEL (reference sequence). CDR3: CASSRRLGEQYF. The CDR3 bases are TGTGCCAGCAGCCGACGACTCGGAGAGCAGTACTTC.

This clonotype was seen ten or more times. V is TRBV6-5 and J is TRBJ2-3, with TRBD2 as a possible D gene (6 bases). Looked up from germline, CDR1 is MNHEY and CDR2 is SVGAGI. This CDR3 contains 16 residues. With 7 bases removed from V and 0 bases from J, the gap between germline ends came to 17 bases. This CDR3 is CASTSRGAESTDTQYF. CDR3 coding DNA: TGTGCCAGCACCTCCCGCGGGGCGGAGAGCACAGATACGCAGTATTTT.

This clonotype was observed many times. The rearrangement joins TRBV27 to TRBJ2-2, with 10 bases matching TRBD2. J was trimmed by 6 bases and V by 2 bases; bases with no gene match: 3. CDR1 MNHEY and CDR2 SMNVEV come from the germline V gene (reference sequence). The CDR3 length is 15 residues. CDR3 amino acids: CASSLVAGGSGELFF. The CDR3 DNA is TGTGCCAGCAGTTTAGTAGCGGGAGGTTCCGGGGAGCTGTTTTTT.

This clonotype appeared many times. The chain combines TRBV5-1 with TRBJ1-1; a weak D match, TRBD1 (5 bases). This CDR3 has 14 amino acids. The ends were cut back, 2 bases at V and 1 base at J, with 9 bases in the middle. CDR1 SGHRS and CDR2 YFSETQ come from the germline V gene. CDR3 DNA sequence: TGCGCCAGCAGCTTTCGTCAGGGGAACACTGAAGCTTTCTTT. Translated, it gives CASSFRQGNTEAFF.

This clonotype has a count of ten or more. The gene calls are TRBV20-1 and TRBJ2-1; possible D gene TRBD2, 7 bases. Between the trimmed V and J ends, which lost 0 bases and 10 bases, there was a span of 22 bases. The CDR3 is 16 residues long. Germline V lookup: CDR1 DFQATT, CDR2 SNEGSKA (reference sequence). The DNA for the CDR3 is TGCAGTGCTAGAGATGGAACCGGGACTAAAGGGGGGGAGCAGTTCTTC. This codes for CSARDGTGTKGGEQFF.

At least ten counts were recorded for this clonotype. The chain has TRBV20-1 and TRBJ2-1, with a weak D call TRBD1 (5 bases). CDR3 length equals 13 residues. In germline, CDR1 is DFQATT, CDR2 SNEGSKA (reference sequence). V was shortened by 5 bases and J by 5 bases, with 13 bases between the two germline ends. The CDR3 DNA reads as TGCAGTGCTGGACAAAACGCCCACAATGAGCAGTTCTTC. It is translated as CSAGQNAHNEQFF.

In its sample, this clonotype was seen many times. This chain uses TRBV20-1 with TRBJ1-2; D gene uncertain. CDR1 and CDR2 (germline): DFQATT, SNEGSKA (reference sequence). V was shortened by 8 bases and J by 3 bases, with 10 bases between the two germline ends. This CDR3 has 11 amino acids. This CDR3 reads CSTYWDYGYTF. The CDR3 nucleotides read TGCAGTACTTACTGGGACTATGGCTACACCTTC.

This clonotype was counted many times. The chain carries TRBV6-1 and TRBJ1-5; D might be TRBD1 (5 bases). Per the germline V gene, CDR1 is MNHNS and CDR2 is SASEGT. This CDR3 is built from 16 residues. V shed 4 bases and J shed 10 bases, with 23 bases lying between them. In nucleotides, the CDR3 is TGTGCCAGCAGTGGATGGGCAGGGATGGGACCTCGTCCCCAGCATTTT. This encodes CASSGWAGMGPRPQHF.

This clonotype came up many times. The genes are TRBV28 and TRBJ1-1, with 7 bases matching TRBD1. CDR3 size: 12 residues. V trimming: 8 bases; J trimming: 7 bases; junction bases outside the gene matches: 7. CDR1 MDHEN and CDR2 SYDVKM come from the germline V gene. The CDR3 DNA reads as TGTGCCAGCGGAACGGACAGGTTTGAAGCTTTCTTT. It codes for CASGTDRFEAFF.

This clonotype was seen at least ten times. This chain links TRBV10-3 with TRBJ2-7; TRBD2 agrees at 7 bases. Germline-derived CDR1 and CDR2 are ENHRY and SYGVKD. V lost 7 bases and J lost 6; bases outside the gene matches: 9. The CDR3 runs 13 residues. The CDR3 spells CAITQNWEGEQYF. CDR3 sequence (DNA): TGTGCCATCACCCAGAATTGGGAGGGCGAGCAGTACTTC.

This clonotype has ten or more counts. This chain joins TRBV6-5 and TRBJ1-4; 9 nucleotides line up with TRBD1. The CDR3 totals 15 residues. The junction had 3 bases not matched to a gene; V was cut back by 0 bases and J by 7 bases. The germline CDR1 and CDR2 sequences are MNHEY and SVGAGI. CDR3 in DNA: TGTGCCAGCAGTTACTCAGGACAGGGGTTTGAAAAACTGTTTTTT. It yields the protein CASSYSGQGFEKLFF.

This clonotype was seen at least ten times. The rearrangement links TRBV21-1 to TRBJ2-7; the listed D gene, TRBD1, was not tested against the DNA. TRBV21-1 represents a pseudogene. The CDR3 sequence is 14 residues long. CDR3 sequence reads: CASSKADSRYEQYF. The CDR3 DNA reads TGTGCCAGCAGCAAAGCGGACAGCAGATACGAGCAGTACTTC.

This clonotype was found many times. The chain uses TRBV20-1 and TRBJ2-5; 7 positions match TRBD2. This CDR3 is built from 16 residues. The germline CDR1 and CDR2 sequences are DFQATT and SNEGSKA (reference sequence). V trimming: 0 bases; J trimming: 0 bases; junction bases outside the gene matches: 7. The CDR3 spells CSARDWASGNQETQYF. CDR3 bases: TGCAGTGCTAGAGATTGGGCTAGCGGAAACCAAGAGACCCAGTACTTC.

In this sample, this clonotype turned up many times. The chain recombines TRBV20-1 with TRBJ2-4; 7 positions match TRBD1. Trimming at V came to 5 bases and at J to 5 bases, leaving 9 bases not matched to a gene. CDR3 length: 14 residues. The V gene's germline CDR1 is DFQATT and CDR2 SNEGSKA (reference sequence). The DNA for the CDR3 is TGCAGTGCTCCCGTGACAGGGAGACAAAACATTCAGTACTTC. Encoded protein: CSAPVTGRQNIQYF.

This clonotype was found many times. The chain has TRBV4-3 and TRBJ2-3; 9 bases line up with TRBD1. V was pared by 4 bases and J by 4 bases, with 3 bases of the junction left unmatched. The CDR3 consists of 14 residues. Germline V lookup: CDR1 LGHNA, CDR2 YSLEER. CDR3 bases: TGCGCCAGCAGCCGTGACAGGGGGGCAGATACGCAGTATTTT. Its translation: CASSRDRGADTQYF.

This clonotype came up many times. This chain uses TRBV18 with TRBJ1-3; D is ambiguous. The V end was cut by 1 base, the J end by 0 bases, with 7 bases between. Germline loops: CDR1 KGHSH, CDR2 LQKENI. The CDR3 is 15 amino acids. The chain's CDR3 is CASSPLASSGNTIYF. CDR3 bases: TGTGCCAGCTCACCACTAGCCAGCTCTGGAAACACCATATATTTT.